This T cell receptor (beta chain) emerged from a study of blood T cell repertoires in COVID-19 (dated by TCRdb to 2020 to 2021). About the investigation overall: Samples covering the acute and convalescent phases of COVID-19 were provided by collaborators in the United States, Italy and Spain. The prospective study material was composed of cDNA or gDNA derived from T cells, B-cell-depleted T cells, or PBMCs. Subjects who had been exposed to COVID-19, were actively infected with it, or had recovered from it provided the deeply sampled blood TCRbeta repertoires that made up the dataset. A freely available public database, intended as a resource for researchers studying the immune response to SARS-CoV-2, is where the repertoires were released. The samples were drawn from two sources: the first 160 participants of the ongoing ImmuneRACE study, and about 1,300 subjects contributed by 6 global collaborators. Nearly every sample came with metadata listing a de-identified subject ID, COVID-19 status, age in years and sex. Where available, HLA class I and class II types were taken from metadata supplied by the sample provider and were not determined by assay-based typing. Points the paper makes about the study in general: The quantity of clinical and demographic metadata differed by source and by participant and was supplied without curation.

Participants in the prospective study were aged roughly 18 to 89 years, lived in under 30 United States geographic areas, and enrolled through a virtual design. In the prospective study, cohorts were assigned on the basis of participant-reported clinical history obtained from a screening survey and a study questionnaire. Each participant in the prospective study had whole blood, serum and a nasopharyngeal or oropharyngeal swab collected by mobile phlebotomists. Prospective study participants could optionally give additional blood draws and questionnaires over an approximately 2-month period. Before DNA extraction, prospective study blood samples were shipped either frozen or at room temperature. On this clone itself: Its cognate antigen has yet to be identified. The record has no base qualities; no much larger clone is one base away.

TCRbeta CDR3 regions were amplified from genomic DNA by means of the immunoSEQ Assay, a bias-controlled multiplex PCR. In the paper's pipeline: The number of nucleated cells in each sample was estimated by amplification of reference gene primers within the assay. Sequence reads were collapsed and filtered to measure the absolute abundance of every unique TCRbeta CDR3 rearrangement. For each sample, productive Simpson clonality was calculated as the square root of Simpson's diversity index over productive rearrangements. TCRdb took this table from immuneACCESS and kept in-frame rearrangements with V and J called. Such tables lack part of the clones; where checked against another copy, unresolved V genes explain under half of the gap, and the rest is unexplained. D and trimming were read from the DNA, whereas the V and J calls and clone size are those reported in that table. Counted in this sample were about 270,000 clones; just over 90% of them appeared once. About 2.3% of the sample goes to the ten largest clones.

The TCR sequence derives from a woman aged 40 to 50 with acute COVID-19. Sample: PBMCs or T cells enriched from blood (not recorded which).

CDR3 loop: CASSPTGVQPQHF. The sequenced DNA is TGTGCCAGTAGTCCAACAGGGGTGCAGCCCCAGCATTTT. The chain uses TRBV19 and TRBJ1-5, and TRBD1 matches 7 of the central bases. The V end gives up 5 bases and the J end 7 bases, leaving 5 bases in the junction not matched to a gene. Counted from cysteine to phenylalanine, this CDR3 has 13 amino acids. Only CDR3 DNA remains: 39 bases, in frame from the first base. CDR1 LNHDA and CDR2 SQIVND are derived from the germline V gene (reference sequence).